The rows below give T cell receptor beta chains drawn from one sample of a study of blood T cell repertoires in COVID-19. Some clones are missing from TCRdb's copy, which holds only in-frame ones; the method was immunoSEQ multiplex PCR. Of roughly 110,000 clones detected, about nine tenths appear once; the ten largest clones hold 5.5% to 8%. Sequenced: peripheral blood. The receptors derive from a man over 45 with active or convalescent COVID-19. Both conserved end residues are part of each CDR3. A D gene is named only where the DNA matches it firmly. Clone size is stated in some rows and not others, as once, few, many or a class when expanded.

>TRBD1|TRBJ1-5|TRBV28|-
TGTGCCAGCAGAGCAGGGGGCGCGAGCAATCAGCCCCAGCATTTT
CASRAGGASNQPQHF
>TRBD1|TRBJ2-5|TRBV5-1|once
TGCGCCAGCAGGGACAGGGGGCTTGTCGGTATGGCCCAGTACTTC
CASRDRGLVGMAQYF
>TRBD2|TRBJ2-7|TRBV5-1|-
TGCGCCAGCAGCTTGCTTTCTCGCGGGGGTTACGAGCAGTACTTC
CASSLLSRGGYEQYF
>TRBD2|TRBJ2-7|TRBV25-1|-
TGTGCCAGCAGTGAATCCCCCACTAGCGGTTACTCCTACGAGCAGTACTTC
CASSESPTSGYSYEQYF
>-|TRBJ1-5|TRBV19|few
TGTGCCAGTAGCAAAACAAGTAGCAATCAGCCCCAGCATTTT
CASSKTSSNQPQHF
>TRBD1|TRBJ1-3|TRBV4-3|-
TGCGCCAGCAGCCAAGTGTCGGGGACAGTATCTGGAAACACCATATATTTT
CASSQVSGTVSGNTIYF
>TRBD2|TRBJ2-1|TRBV29-1|-
TGCAGCGTTGCGGGGGGGAGCTCCTACAATGAGCAGTTCTTC
CSVAGGSSYNEQFF
>-|TRBJ2-3|TRBV5-1|-
TGCGCCAGCAGCTTGAATTTCGCAGATACGCAGTATTTT
CASSLNFADTQYF
>TRBD2|TRBJ2-3|TRBV3-1/TRBV3-2|-
TGTGCCAGCAGCCAGCCCCTAGCGGGGGGATTAGGGGATACGCAGTATTTT
CASSQPLAGGLGDTQYF
>-|TRBJ2-3|TRBV6-5|-
TGTGCCAGCGGGGGGAGTGTGGATACGCAGTATTTT
CASGGSVDTQYF
>-|TRBJ2-7|TRBV7-9|-
TGTGCCAGCAGCTTCACGGGATACGAGCAGTACTTC
CASSFTGYEQYF
>-|TRBJ1-4|TRBV4-3|-
TGCGCCAGCAGCCAAGGGGAGGGATTATGGGAAAAACTGTTTTTT
CASSQGEGLWEKLFF
>TRBD1|TRBJ2-7|TRBV18|-
TGTGCCAGCTCACCAGCTGTTGGACAGGAGGAGCAGTACTTC
CASSPAVGQEEQYF
>-|TRBJ1-3|TRBV4-3|-
TGCGCCAGCAGCCAAGATTGGGCGGCGGGAGGAAACACCATATATTTT
CASSQDWAAGGNTIYF
>TRBD1|TRBJ2-2|TRBV29-1|-
TGCAGCGTTGGGGGGACAGGGGGCTCTCGTACCGGGGAGCTGTTTTTT
CSVGGTGGSRTGELFF
>TRBD2|TRBJ2-7|TRBV18|-
TGTGCCAGCTCACCTTGGCGGGAGTTGCACGAGCAGTACTTC
CASSPWRELHEQYF
>TRBD1|TRBJ2-5|TRBV7-2|-
TGTGCCAGCAGCTACGACAGGGGAATGGGAGAGACCCAGTACTTC
CASSYDRGMGETQYF
>-|TRBJ2-1|TRBV5-4|-
TGTGCCAGCAGCTTTGGCAGGTCCTACAATGAGCAGTTCTTC
CASSFGRSYNEQFF
>-|TRBJ2-1|TRBV6-4|-
TGTGCCAGCAGTGATCTAGCGCGGGGTGAGCAGTTCTTC
CASSDLARGEQFF
>-|TRBJ1-5|TRBV28|-
TGTGCCAGCAGTTTATACCCCGGACACATTAATCAGCCCCAGCATTTT
CASSLYPGHINQPQHF
>TRBD1|TRBJ1-6|TRBV28|-
TGTGCCAGCAGTTTAACCGGGACAGAGAATTCACCCCTCCACTTT
CASSLTGTENSPLHF
>TRBD2|TRBJ2-1|TRBV7-2|-
TGTGCCAGCAGCTTAGGCTGGACTAGGGATGAGCAGTTCTTC
CASSLGWTRDEQFF
>-|TRBJ2-1|TRBV7-9|-
TGTGCCAGCAGACTAGTTGCTGGGTACAATGAGCAGTTCTTC
CASRLVAGYNEQFF
>-|TRBJ1-2|TRBV4-1|-
TGCGCCAGCAGCCAAGGACCCACGGCGGAGCAGGGTGACTATGGCTACACCTTC
CASSQGPTAEQGDYGYTF
>-|TRBJ1-5|TRBV9|-
TGTGCCAGCAGCGTAGGAGTTAATCAGCCCCAGCATTTT
CASSVGVNQPQHF
>TRBD1|TRBJ2-7|TRBV4-3|-
TGCGCCAGCAGCCGTCTCCCGGGACAGGGGAGCGACGAGCAGTACTTC
CASSRLPGQGSDEQYF
>TRBD2|TRBJ2-7|TRBV10-3|-
TGTGCCACCTCGGGGCCGGGGGGGGAGCAGTACTTC
CATSGPGGEQYF
>-|TRBJ1-4|TRBV18|-
TGTGCCAGCTCACCATCGGGGGGAGATGAAAAACTGTTTTTT
CASSPSGGDEKLFF
>TRBD2|TRBJ2-1|TRBV10-3|-
TGTGCCATCAGCCCTGGGACTAGCGGGAACAATGAGCAGTTCTTC
CAISPGTSGNNEQFF
>-|TRBJ1-4|TRBV12-3/TRBV12-4|-
TGTGCCAGCAGCCGAGACACACAAAAACTGTTTTTT
CASSRDTQKLFF
>-|TRBJ2-1|TRBV21-1|-
TGTGCCAGCAGCGAGATGCGTGGTTACTTAGCGGGAGACTCCTACAATGAGCAGTTCTTC
CASSEMRGYLAGDSYNEQFF
>-|TRBJ1-1|TRBV29-1|-
TGCAGCGTGCGTAGGGGGGGCGCGGACACTGAAGCTTTCTTT
CSVRRGGADTEAFF
>-|TRBJ1-5|TRBV25-1|-
TGTGCCAGCAGTGCAGGTCAGGGGCGCCAGCATTTT
CASSAGQGRQHF
>TRBD1|TRBJ2-5|TRBV6-5|-
TGTGCCAGGTCGAGGGGGCCCCAAGAGACCCAGTACTTC
CARSRGPQETQYF
>-|TRBJ1-2|TRBV3-1/TRBV3-2|-
TGTGCCAGCAGCCAAGATAGTGATTCAACCCATGGCTACACCTTC
CASSQDSDSTHGYTF
>TRBD2|TRBJ2-1|TRBV4-1|-
TGCGCCAGCAGCCATTGGGGCGGGAGCGACTATGAGCAGTTCTTC
CASSHWGGSDYEQFF
>TRBD2|TRBJ2-1|TRBV6-9|-
TGTGCCAGCAGTTATAATAGCGGGAGTGCCAATGAGCAGTTCTTC
CASSYNSGSANEQFF
>-|TRBJ1-5|TRBV12-3/TRBV12-4|-
TGTGCCAGCAGTTCCCCGGGGCAGCCCCAGCATTTT
CASSSPGQPQHF
>-|TRBJ1-2|TRBV27|once
TGTGCCAGCAGTCCTGCACAGGGTTTCTATGGCTACACCTTC
CASSPAQGFYGYTF
>-|TRBJ2-1|TRBV11-2|-
TGTGCCAGCAGAGCCTCCAGGGGAAGTGAGCAGTTCTTC
CASRASRGSEQFF
>-|TRBJ1-6|TRBV6-5|-
TGTGCCAGCAGTTACTCTGGACAGTTTAGGAATTCACCCCTCCACTTT
CASSYSGQFRNSPLHF
>-|TRBJ1-3|TRBV7-2|-
TGTGCCAGCAGCCAGACAGTTGCGGGAAACACCATATATTTT
CASSQTVAGNTIYF
>-|TRBJ2-2|TRBV24-1|-
TGTGCCACCAGTGGGAGAACGAACACCGGGGAGCTGTTTTTT
CATSGRTNTGELFF
>TRBD1|TRBJ2-7|TRBV7-8|-
TGTGCCAGCAGCTCCGGGACAGACAACTACGAGCAGTACTTC
CASSSGTDNYEQYF
>-|TRBJ2-7|TRBV11-2|-
TGTGCCAGCAGCCCCCGACTCTATGACTACGAGCAGTACTTC
CASSPRLYDYEQYF
>-|TRBJ2-5|TRBV20-1|-
TGCAGTGCTAGCTGGGCGGAGACCCAGTACTTC
CSASWAETQYF
>TRBD2|TRBJ2-3|TRBV7-8|-
TGTGCCAGCAGCGAGACTAGCGGGATAGGAGATACGCAGTATTTT
CASSETSGIGDTQYF
>TRBD1|TRBJ2-1|TRBV9|-
TGTGCCAGCAGCCCCAAGCCAGGACAGGGAGATGAGCAGTTCTTC
CASSPKPGQGDEQFF
>-|TRBJ1-1|TRBV4-1|-
TGCGCCAGCAGCCAAGTAGGTATCTTGAGGCCCGAAGCTTTCTTT
CASSQVGILRPEAFF
>TRBD1|TRBJ1-1|TRBV11-3|-
TGTGCCAGCAGCCCCCGACAGGGCAAAGCTTTCTTT
CASSPRQGKAFF
>-|TRBJ2-1|TRBV10-3|-
TGTGCCATCAGGAGCCGGGACTCCAGCTCCTACAATGAGCAGTTCTTC
CAIRSRDSSSYNEQFF
>-|TRBJ2-1|TRBV5-1|-
TGCGCCAGCAGCCAGCAGGGCGGCCTCTCCTACAATGAGCAGTTCTTC
CASSQQGGLSYNEQFF
>TRBD1|TRBJ1-1|TRBV19|-
TGTGCCAGTAGTCTCTTGGACAGGGCCCGTGGTGAAGCTTTCTTT
CASSLLDRARGEAFF